This T cell receptor (beta chain) came from a study of blood T cells in healthy people across ages. Points from the study as a whole: No conclusive comparison of naive versus antigen-experienced cells was possible with unsorted PBMCs. More naive CD4+ cells and higher diversity were found in long-lived than in aged donors.

Total RNA extracted from each sample amounted to at least 5.5 micrograms. On this clonotype: As yet, its antigen is unknown.

The CDR3 totals 12 residues. The V end was cut by 7 bases, the J end by 5 bases, with 12 bases between. CDR1 and CDR2 (germline): MNHNY, SVGAGI (reference sequence). A second PCR of about 7 to 11 cycles used a sample-barcoded 5' primer and a J-beta primer mix. One entry per CDR3 protein, called by TCRdb with MiXCR from the 5' RACE reads. The data hold 1.5 million to 2 million distinct CDR3 sequences, with roughly 30% observed a single time. The sequence derives from a woman between 25 and 40 years old in good health. The sample consisted of blood. The rearrangement joins TRBV6-6 to TRBJ2-7, with D uncertain. CDR3 loop: CASTSANNEQYF. For the CDR3, the DNA is TGTGCCAGCACCTCAGCTAATAACGAGCAGTACTTC.